Presented here are 32 T cell receptor beta chains from one specimen sequenced in a study of beta chain features in type 1 diabetes. Since all of the isolated RNA was reverse transcribed, expressed TCRB transcripts were what got sequenced. The method was immunoSEQ multiplex PCR; TCRdb's version includes in-frame clones alone and lacks a portion of them. The sample shows about 220,000 clones, approximately 10% of them seen only once. The sample comprised central memory CD4+ T cells from blood. The receptors derive from a man aged 18 to 30 in good health.

This clone appeared a few times. The rearrangement links TRBV11-3 to TRBJ2-7; the D gene could be TRBD1 or TRBD2 (5 bases each). V lost 3 bases, J lost 6 bases, and 9 bases lay in between. The germline gives CDR1 SGHNT, CDR2 YENEEA. CDR3 length: 12 residues. The CDR3 sequence is CASSLTGREQYF. The CDR3, as DNA: TGTGCCAGCAGCTTGACGGGGCGCGAGCAGTACTTC.

In this sample, this clone turned up many times. The CDR3 spells CASSLGGRGETQYF. The CDR3, as DNA: TGTGCCAGCAGCTTAGGGGGCAGGGGAGAGACCCAGTACTTC. V and J are TRBV11-2 and TRBJ2-5, with TRBD1 as a possible D gene (6 bases). Trimming cost V 1 base and J 4 bases, with 10 bases left between them. Germline V CDR1 and CDR2: SGHAT, FQNNGV. This CDR3 region has 14 residues.

This clone has more than one count but fewer than ten. This chain joins TRBV4-3 and TRBJ2-3, with 8 bases identical to TRBD1. Trimming cost V 1 base and J 1 base; bases outside gene matches: 7. Germline-derived CDR1 and CDR2 are LGHNA and YSLEER. The CDR3 length is 17 residues. The CDR3 nucleotides read TGCGCCAGCAGCCAAGCGGCGGCGGGACAGGGCACAGATACGCAGTATTTT. Translating it yields CASSQAAAGQGTDTQYF.

This clone occurred a few times. The chain combines TRBV4-3 with TRBJ1-1; D is unresolved. The CDR3 is 14 residues long. Germline values: CDR1 LGHNA, CDR2 YSLEER. The V and J ends lost 3 bases and 2 bases respectively, with 10 bases between them. The CDR3 sequence: CASSQAGGNTEAFF. The CDR3, as DNA: TGCGCCAGCAGCCAGGCCGGAGGAAACACTGAAGCTTTCTTT.

As DNA, the CDR3 is TGTGCCAGCAGCCTCCACCGACAGGGGGAGACCCAGTACTTC. Encoded protein: CASSLHRQGETQYF. The chain uses TRBV14 and TRBJ2-5; 8 bases map to TRBD1. J gave up 5 bases and V 4 bases, and 6 bases lay outside the gene matches. Per germline, CDR1 SGHDN and CDR2 FVKESK. The CDR3 sequence is 14 residues long.

This clone has a count of ten or more. The chain uses TRBV18 and TRBJ1-1; possible D gene TRBD1, 5 bases. Germline loops: CDR1 KGHSH, CDR2 LQKENI. The CDR3 is 13 amino acids. Trimming removed 5 bases from V and 5 bases from J, with 12 bases in between. CDR3 nucleotide sequence: TGTGCCAGCTCAGGGGGAGTAAGAACTGAAGCTTTCTTT. This sequence encodes CASSGGVRTEAFF.

This clone was observed a handful of times. Distinct nucleotide sequences in the sample also encode this CDR3. The V gene is TRBV9, the J gene TRBJ1-2; 8 positions agree with TRBD1. Germline assignment: CDR1 SGDLS and CDR2 YYNGEE. This CDR3 contains 13 residues. V lost 0 bases and J lost 6; bases outside the gene matches: 1. CDR3 loop: CASSVGQGNGYTF. CDR3 nucleotides: TGTGCCAGCAGCGTAGGACAGGGGAATGGCTACACCTTC.

This clone occurred many times. The V gene is TRBV7-6, the J gene TRBJ2-5; 8 nucleotides align to TRBD2. This CDR3 contains 14 residues. Germline V gene data show CDR1 as SGHVS and CDR2 as FNYEAQ. After removal of 5 bases from V and 7 bases from J, the junction contained 9 bases not matched to a gene. The CDR3 here is CASSPSGGAGTQYF. As DNA, the CDR3 is TGTGCCAGCAGCCCCTCGGGGGGGGCAGGGACCCAGTACTTC.

The chain couples TRBV7-8 to TRBJ2-7, with 9 bases aligning to TRBD1. The CDR3 length is 15 residues. Germline V gives CDR1 SGHVS, CDR2 FQNEAQ. The junction had 11 bases not matched to a gene; V was cut back by 6 bases and J by 5 bases. The CDR3 DNA is TGTGCCAGCAGGCCCGGGACAGGGTTTTTGGACGAGCAGTACTTC. This codes for CASRPGTGFLDEQYF.

This clone was recorded at least ten times. The rearrangement links TRBV29-1 to TRBJ2-3, with 7 nucleotides matching TRBD2. After removal of 6 bases from V and 10 bases from J, the junction contained 16 bases not matched to a gene. The CDR3 has 14 residues. In germline, CDR1 is SQVTM, CDR2 ANQGSEA. The CDR3 bases are TGCAGCGTCGGAGGCGGGGATGCGGGAGACGCGCAGTATTTT. Its translation: CSVGGGDAGDAQYF.

This clone was seen a handful of times. The rearrangement uses TRBV29-1 and TRBJ1-4; D is unclear. V was pared by 5 bases and J by 4 bases, with 11 bases between. The CDR3 has 13 residues. Germline V gene data show CDR1 as SQVTM and CDR2 as ANQGSEA. This CDR3 is CSVRSSFNEKLFF. In nucleotides, the CDR3 is TGCAGCGTTCGGTCCAGCTTTAATGAAAAACTGTTTTTT.

The rearrangement joins TRBV9 to TRBJ2-7; unclear D gene. CDR1 is SGDLS, CDR2 YYNGEE, per germline. The CDR3 sequence is 15 residues long. V lost 0 bases and J lost 2, with 12 bases in between. The DNA for the CDR3 is TGTGCCAGCAGCGTAGGCGTTCCGGCCACCTACGAGCAGTACTTC. Translation: CASSVGVPATYEQYF. Full variable domain (rest looked up from reference TRBV9 and TRBJ2-7): DSGVTQTPKHLITATGQRVTLRCSPRSGDLSVYWYQQSLDQGLQFLIQYYNGEERAKGNILERFSAQQFPDLHSELNLSSLELGDSALYFCASSVGVPATYEQYFGPGTRLTVT.

There are many counts of this clone. V and J are TRBV18 and TRBJ2-3, with D perhaps TRBD1 or TRBD2 (5 bases each). Germline CDR1 KGHSH, CDR2 LQKENI. The CDR3 spans 15 residues. Trimming removed 5 bases at V and 6 bases at J, with 18 bases between. The CDR3 nucleotides are TGTGCCAGCTCAGTCTCGGGACCGAATATTGATACGCAGTATTTT. This gives the protein CASSVSGPNIDTQYF.

This clone was found a few times. The genes are TRBV7-2 and TRBJ2-6; TRBD2 is a possible D gene (6 bases). The CDR3 spans 17 residues. V was pared by 1 base and J by 8 bases, with 18 bases between. Germline-derived CDR1 and CDR2 are SGHTA and FQGNSA. The CDR3 protein is CASSLDPRAGPSNVLTF. DNA of the CDR3: TGTGCCAGCAGCTTAGACCCTAGGGCGGGACCTTCCAACGTCCTGACTTTC.

This clone was counted only a few times. The chain combines TRBV7-2 with TRBJ2-1; 8 bases map to TRBD1. The J segment lost 4 bases and the V segment lost 6 bases, leaving 8 bases of the junction unmatched. Germline CDR1 and CDR2: SGHTA and FQGNSA. This CDR3 has 15 residues. CDR3 bases: TGTGCCAGCAGACCGGACAGGGTTCGGTACAATGAGCAGTTCTTC. Protein product: CASRPDRVRYNEQFF. Full variable domain (missing parts from reference TRBV7-2 and TRBJ2-1): GAGVSQSPSNKVTEKGKDVELRCDPISGHTALYWYRQSLGQGLEFLIYFQGNSAPDKSGLPSDRFSAERTGGSVSTLTIQRTQQEDSAVYLCASRPDRVRYNEQFFGPGTRLTVL.

The chain uses TRBV4-3 and TRBJ2-5; 11 bases map to TRBD2. V gave up 1 base and J gave up 4 bases; unmatched junction bases: 8. CDR1 is LGHNA, CDR2 YSLEER, per germline. The CDR3 is 17 amino acids. The CDR3 loop reads CASSQALAGGLGETQYF. For the CDR3, the DNA is TGCGCCAGCAGCCAAGCTTTAGCGGGAGGGCTGGGAGAGACCCAGTACTTC.

The table lists this clone with a few counts. The gene calls are TRBV9 and TRBJ2-5; the D is unclear. Germline loops: CDR1 SGDLS, CDR2 YYNGEE. The germline V and J ends were trimmed by 4 bases and 1 base, with 8 bases remaining between them. The length of the CDR3 is 13 residues. This CDR3 reads CASSQPLQETQYF. The CDR3, as DNA: TGTGCCAGCAGCCAACCGCTCCAAGAGACCCAGTACTTC.

This clone was seen repeatedly, ten times or more. The chain uses TRBV27 and TRBJ2-1; D is unclear. CDR3 length: 15 residues. Between the trimmed V and J ends, which lost 7 bases and 5 bases, there was a span of 18 bases. Germline-derived CDR1 and CDR2 are MNHEY and SMNVEV (reference sequence). CDR3 DNA sequence: TGTGCCAGCACCCCTAGGCCTACACAACACAATGAGCAGTTCTTC. Its translation is CASTPRPTQHNEQFF.

V and J are TRBV7-9 and TRBJ1-5, with D perhaps TRBD1 (6 bases). The CDR3 is 15 residues long. Trimming removed 5 bases at V and 3 bases at J, with 14 bases between. CDR1 SEHNR and CDR2 FQNEAQ come from the germline V gene (reference sequence). The CDR3, as DNA: TGTGCCAGCAGCCCTGGACAGCGCTACAATCAGCCCCAGCATTTT. It codes for CASSPGQRYNQPQHF.

Ten or more counts support this clone. The rearrangement uses TRBV4-1 and TRBJ2-6, with 8 bases matching TRBD1. The germline V gene encodes CDR1 MGHRA and CDR2 YSYEKL. This CDR3 has 19 amino acids. The trim removed 1 base at V and 0 bases at J, leaving 8 bases unmatched. The CDR3 nucleotides read TGCGCCAGCAGCCAAGTTTGGACAGGGACTGCCTCTGGGGCCAACGTCCTGACTTTC. Translating gives CASSQVWTGTASGANVLTF.

The chain has TRBV7-6 and TRBJ2-3; 7 bases match TRBD2. Germline CDR1 reads SGHVS; CDR2 reads FNYEAQ. The CDR3 runs 16 residues. V lost 5 bases to trimming and J lost 0 bases; unmatched junction nucleotides: 8. CDR3 sequence: CASSPRLAASTDTQYF. The CDR3 DNA reads as TGTGCCAGCAGCCCCCGCCTAGCGGCTAGCACAGATACGCAGTATTTT.

This clone was seen only a few times. The J gene is TRBJ2-7, the V gene TRBV29-1, with D perhaps TRBD1 (5 bases). This CDR3 region has 11 residues. V lost 5 bases to trimming and J lost 3 bases, with 8 bases between them. Per the germline V gene, CDR1 is SQVTM and CDR2 is ANQGSEA. The CDR3 protein is CSVTDNYEQYF. The CDR3, as DNA: TGCAGCGTTACGGACAACTACGAGCAGTACTTC.

V usage is TRBV30 and J usage is TRBJ1-4; 8 nucleotides line up with TRBD1. V shed 0 bases and J 8 bases; nucleotides not matched to a gene: 5. The CDR3 loop spans 14 amino acids. Germline CDR1 reads GTSNPN; CDR2 reads SVGIG (reference sequence). CDR3 nucleotides: TGTGCCTGGAGTGTAAGACAGGGGAAGGAAAAACTGTTTTTT. Residues: CAWSVRQGKEKLFF. The full variable domain, completed using reference TRBV30 and TRBJ1-4, is SQTIHQWPATLVQPVGSPLSLECTVEGTSNPNLYWYRQAAGRGLQLLFYSVGIGQISSEVPQNLSASRPQDRQFILSSKKLLLSDSGFYLCAWSVRQGKEKLFFGSGTQLSVL.

This clone was detected a few times. The chain carries TRBV29-1 and TRBJ2-3; D possibly uses TRBD1 or TRBD2 (5 bases each). The V gene lost 3 bases and the J gene lost 2 bases, with 9 bases spanning the gap. In germline, CDR1 is SQVTM, CDR2 ANQGSEA. The CDR3 consists of 13 residues. CDR3 DNA sequence: TGCAGCGTTGATCGGGGCTACACAGATACGCAGTATTTT. Translating it yields CSVDRGYTDTQYF.

The chain couples TRBV29-1 to TRBJ2-5; 11 nucleotides agree with TRBD1. Germline V CDR1 and CDR2: SQVTM, ANQGSEA. This CDR3 contains 15 residues. CDR3 DNA: TGCGCGTGGGGAGGAGGGGACAGGGGGTTAGAGACCCAGTACTTC. It is translated as CAWGGGDRGLETQYF.

Within the sample, this clone is medium-sized. The V call is TRBV2, the J call TRBJ2-4; 7 bases fit TRBD1. The V segment lost 8 bases and the J segment 8 bases; nucleotides outside the gene matches: 6. Germline V gene data show CDR1 as SNHLY and CDR2 as FYNNEI. This CDR3 has 12 amino acids. The CDR3 bases are TGTGCCAGCGGGACAGTTGGAGACATTCAGTACTTC. This gives the protein CASGTVGDIQYF.

This clone was seen a few times. V and J are TRBV4-2 and TRBJ2-5; TRBD2 matches 12 bases. Unmatched junction bases numbered 6, after V lost 2 bases and J lost 5 bases. Germline CDR1 is LGHNA and CDR2 is YNFKEQ. The CDR3 has 16 residues. The CDR3 reads CASSQPSGRAGETQYF. The CDR3 region has the DNA TGTGCCAGCAGCCAACCTAGCGGGAGGGCCGGGGAGACCCAGTACTTC.

This clone was seen a few times. The chain combines TRBV25-1 with TRBJ2-7, with 8 bases that match TRBD2. The germline V gene encodes CDR1 MGHDK and CDR2 SYGVNS. With 3 bases clipped from V and 3 bases from J, the junction kept 7 bases outside the gene matches. The CDR3 consists of 15 residues. CDR3 protein: CASSDWASGHYEQYF. The CDR3 nucleotides are TGTGCCAGCAGTGATTGGGCTAGCGGGCACTACGAGCAGTACTTC.

In its sample, this clone was seen a few times. The chain has TRBV4-2 and TRBJ2-4; TRBD1 aligns across 9 bases. Per the germline V gene, CDR1 is LGHNA and CDR2 is YNFKEQ. With 0 bases clipped from V and 7 bases from J, the junction kept 10 bases outside the gene matches. The CDR3 runs 17 residues. The CDR3, as DNA: TGTGCCAGCAGCCAAGACCCCGTGACAGGGGGTTTCAACATTCAGTACTTC. This encodes CASSQDPVTGGFNIQYF.

This clone was detected a few times. The CDR3 DNA reads as TGTGCCAGCAGCCAAGCAGGGTGGGACAAAAACATTCAGTACTTC. Protein product: CASSQAGWDKNIQYF. The rearrangement links TRBV14 to TRBJ2-4; TRBD1 is a possible D gene (5 bases). The CDR3 is 15 amino acids. Germline V gene lookup returns CDR1 SGHDN and CDR2 FVKESK. The V end lost 1 base, the J end lost 3 bases, and 10 bases lay between the germline ends.

This clone was counted a few times. The rearrangement links TRBV28 to TRBJ1-2; no clear D gene. Per germline, CDR1 MDHEN and CDR2 SYDVKM. Trimming removed 3 bases at V and 0 bases at J, with 5 bases between. The CDR3 contains 13 residues. The CDR3: CASSFVSNYGYTF. CDR3 nucleotide sequence: TGTGCCAGCAGTTTTGTCTCTAACTATGGCTACACCTTC.

Only a few counts were recorded for this clone. The CDR3 DNA reads as TGCGCCAGCAGCAACATAGCGGGAGTGGGCACAGATACGCAGTATTTT. Translating it yields CASSNIAGVGTDTQYF. The genes are TRBV4-1 and TRBJ2-3; 9 bases map to TRBD2. V shed 5 bases and J 1 base; nucleotides not matched to a gene: 7. CDR3 length equals 16 residues. In germline, CDR1 is MGHRA, CDR2 YSYEKL.